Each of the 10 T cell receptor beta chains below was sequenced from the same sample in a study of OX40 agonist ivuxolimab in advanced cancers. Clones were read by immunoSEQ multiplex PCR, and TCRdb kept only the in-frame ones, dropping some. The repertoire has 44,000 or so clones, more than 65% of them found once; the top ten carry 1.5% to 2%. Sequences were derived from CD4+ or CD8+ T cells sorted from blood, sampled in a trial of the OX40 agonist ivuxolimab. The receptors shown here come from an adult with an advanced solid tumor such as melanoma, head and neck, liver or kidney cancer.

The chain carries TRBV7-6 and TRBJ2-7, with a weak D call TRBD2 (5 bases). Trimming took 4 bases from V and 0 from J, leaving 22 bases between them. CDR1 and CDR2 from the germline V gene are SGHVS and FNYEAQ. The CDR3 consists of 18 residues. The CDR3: CASSSDFTPSGNSYEQYF. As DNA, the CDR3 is TGTGCCAGCAGCTCTGACTTCACCCCCTCGGGGAACTCCTACGAGCAGTACTTC.

The DNA of the CDR3 is TGCAGCGTAGAGACAGGGTTTGGGGCCAACGTCCTGACTTTC. Translating gives CSVETGFGANVLTF. The chain uses TRBV29-1 and TRBJ2-6; the match to TRBD1 covers 7 bases. Germline CDR1 is SQVTM and CDR2 is ANQGSEA. There are 14 residues in the CDR3. With V trimmed by 6 bases and J by 3 bases, 5 bases remained unmatched. The full variable domain, rest sourced from reference TRBV29-1 and TRBJ2-6, is SAVISQKPSRDICQRGTSLTIQCQVDSQVTMMFWYRQQPGQSLTLIATANQGSEATYESGFVIDKFPISRPNLTFSTLTVSNMSPEDSSIYLCSVETGFGANVLTFGAGSRLTVL.

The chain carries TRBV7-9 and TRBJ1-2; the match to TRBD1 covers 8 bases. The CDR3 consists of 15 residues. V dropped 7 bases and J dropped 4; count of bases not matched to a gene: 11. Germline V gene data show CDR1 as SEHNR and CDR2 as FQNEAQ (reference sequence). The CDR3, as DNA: TGTGCCAGCACCCCCGGACAGGGTGTTTCCTATGGCTACACCTTC. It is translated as CASTPGQGVSYGYTF.

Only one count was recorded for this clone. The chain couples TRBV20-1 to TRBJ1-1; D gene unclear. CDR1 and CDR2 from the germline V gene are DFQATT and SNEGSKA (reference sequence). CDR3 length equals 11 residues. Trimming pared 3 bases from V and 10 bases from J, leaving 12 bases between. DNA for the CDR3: TGCAGTGCTAGTGATAACAACTCAGCTTTCTTT. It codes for CSASDNNSAFF.

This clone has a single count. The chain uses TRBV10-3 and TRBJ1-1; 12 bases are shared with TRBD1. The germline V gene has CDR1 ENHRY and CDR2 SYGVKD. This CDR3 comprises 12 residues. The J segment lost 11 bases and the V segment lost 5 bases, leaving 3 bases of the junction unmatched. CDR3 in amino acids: CAISRGQGAAFF. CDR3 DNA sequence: TGTGCCATCAGTCGGGGACAGGGGGCTGCTTTCTTT.

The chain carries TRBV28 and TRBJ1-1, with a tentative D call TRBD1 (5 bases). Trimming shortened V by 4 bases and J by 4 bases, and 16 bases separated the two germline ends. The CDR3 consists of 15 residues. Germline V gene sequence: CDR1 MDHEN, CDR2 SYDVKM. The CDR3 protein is CASSYRLGGSTEAFF. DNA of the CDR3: TGTGCCAGCAGTTACCGTCTGGGGGGGAGCACTGAAGCTTTCTTT. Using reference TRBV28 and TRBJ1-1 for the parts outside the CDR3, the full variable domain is DVKVTQSSRYLVKRTGEKVFLECVQDMDHENMFWYRQDPGLGLRLIYFSYDVKMKEKGDIPEGYSVSREKKERFSLILESASTNQTSMYLCASSYRLGGSTEAFFGQGTRLTVV.

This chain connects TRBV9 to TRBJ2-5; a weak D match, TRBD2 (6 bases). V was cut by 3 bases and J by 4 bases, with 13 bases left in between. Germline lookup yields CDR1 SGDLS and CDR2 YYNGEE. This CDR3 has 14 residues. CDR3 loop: CASSAGTALETQYF. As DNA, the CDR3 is TGTGCCAGCAGCGCAGGGACTGCTTTAGAGACCCAGTACTTC.

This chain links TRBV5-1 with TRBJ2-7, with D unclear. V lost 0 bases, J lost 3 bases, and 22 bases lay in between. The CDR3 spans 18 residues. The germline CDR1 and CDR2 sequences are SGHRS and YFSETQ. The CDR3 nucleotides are TGCGCCAGCAGCTTGGATCCCGGTGGCGCTTCACTTTTCTACGAGCAGTACTTC. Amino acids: CASSLDPGGASLFYEQYF.

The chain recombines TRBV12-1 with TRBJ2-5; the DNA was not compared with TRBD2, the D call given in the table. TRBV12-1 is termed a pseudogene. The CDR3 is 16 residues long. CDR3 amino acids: CASSSRGGLSQETQYF. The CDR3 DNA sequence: TGTGCCAGCAGCTCCCGGGGAGGGCTGTCCCAAGAGACCCAGTACTTC.

Written as DNA, the CDR3 is TGTGCCTGGAGTGTACGAGCGAATCAGCCCCAGCATTTT. Translated, it gives CAWSVRANQPQHF. V gene TRBV30 combines with J gene TRBJ1-5; D call uncertain. The germline V gene encodes CDR1 GTSNPN and CDR2 SVGIG (reference sequence). V shed 0 bases and J shed 4 bases, with 7 bases lying between them. The CDR3 runs to 13 residues. The variable domain in full, with the rest retrieved from reference TRBV30 and TRBJ1-5, is SQTIHQWPATLVQPVGSPLSLECTVEGTSNPNLYWYRQAAGRGLQLLFYSVGIGQISSEVPQNLSASRPQDRQFILSSKKLLLSDSGFYLCAWSVRANQPQHFGDGTRLSIL.